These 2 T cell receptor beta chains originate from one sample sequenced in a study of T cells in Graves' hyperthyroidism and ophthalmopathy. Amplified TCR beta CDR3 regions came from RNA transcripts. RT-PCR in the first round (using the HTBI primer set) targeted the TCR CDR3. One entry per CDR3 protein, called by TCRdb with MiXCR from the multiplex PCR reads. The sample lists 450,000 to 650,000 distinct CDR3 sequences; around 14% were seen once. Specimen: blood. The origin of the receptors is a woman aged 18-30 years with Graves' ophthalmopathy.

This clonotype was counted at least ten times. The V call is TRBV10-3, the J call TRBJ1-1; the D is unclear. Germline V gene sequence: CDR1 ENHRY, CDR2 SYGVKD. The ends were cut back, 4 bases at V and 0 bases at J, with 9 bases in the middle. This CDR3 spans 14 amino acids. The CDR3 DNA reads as TGTGCCATCAGTGTGGAGTGGATGAACACTGAAGCTTTCTTT. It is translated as CAISVEWMNTEAFF.

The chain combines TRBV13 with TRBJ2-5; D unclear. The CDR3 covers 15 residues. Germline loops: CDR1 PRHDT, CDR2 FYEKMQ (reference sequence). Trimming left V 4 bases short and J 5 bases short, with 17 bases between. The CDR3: CASSSPREIRETQYF. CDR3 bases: TGTGCCAGCAGCTCCCCTAGAGAAATTAGGGAGACCCAGTACTTC.